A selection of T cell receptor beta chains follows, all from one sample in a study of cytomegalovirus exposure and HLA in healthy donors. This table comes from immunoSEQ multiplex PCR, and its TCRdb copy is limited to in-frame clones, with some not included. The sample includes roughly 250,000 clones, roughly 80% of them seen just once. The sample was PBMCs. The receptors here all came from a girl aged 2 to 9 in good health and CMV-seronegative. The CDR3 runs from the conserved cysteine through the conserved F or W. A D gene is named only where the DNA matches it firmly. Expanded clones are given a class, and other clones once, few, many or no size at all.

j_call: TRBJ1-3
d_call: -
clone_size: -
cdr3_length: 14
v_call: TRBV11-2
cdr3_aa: CASSYGHSGNTIYF
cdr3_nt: TGTGCCAGCAGCTATGGACACTCTGGAAACACCATATATTTT

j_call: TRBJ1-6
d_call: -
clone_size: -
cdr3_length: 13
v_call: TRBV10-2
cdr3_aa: CASSWDTVSPLHF
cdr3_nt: TGCGCCAGCAGTTGGGACACCGTTTCACCCCTCCACTTT

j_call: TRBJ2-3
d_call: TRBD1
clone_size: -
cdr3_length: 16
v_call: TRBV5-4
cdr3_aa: CASSPRQGSSTDTQYF
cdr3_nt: TGTGCCAGCAGCCCCCGACAGGGTTCGAGCACAGATACGCAGTATTTT

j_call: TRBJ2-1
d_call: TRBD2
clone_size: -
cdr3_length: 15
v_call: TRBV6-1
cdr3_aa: CASSERTSGTNEQFF
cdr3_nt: TGTGCCAGCAGTGAAAGAACTAGCGGAACCAATGAGCAGTTCTTC

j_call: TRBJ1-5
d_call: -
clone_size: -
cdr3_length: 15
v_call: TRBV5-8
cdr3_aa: CASSLTGLGNQPQHF
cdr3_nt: TGTGCCAGCAGCTTGACAGGGCTAGGCAATCAGCCCCAGCATTTT

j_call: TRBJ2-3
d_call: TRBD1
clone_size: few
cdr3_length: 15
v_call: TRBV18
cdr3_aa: CASSPPDRGSDTQYF
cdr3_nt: TGTGCCAGCTCACCACCGGACAGGGGGTCAGATACGCAGTATTTT

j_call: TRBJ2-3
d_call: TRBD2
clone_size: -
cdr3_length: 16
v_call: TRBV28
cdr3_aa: CASSLGSGRDADTQYF
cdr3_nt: TGTGCCAGCAGTTTGGGGAGCGGGAGGGATGCAGATACGCAGTATTTT

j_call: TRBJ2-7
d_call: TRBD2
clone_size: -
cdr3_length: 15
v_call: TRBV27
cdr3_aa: CASRRGGANLDEQYF
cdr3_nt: TGTGCCAGCAGGCGGGGGGGTGCCAACCTAGACGAGCAGTACTTC

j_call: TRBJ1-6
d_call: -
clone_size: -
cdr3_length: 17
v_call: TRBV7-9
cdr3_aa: CASSSDRHSSYNSPLHF
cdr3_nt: TGTGCCAGCAGCTCCGACAGACATAGCTCCTATAATTCACCCCTCCACTTT

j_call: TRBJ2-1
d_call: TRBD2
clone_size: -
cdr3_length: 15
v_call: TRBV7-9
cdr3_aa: CASSLEAGGIYEQFF
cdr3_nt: TGTGCCAGCAGCTTAGAAGCGGGGGGGATCTATGAGCAGTTCTTC

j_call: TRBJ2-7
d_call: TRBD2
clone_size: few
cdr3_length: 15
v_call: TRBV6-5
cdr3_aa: CASSQRTSGNYEQYF
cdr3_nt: TGTGCCAGCAGTCAACGGACTAGCGGGAACTACGAGCAGTACTTC

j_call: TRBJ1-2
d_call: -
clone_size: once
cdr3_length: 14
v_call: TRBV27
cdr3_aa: CASSSIGTGYGYTF
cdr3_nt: TGTGCCAGCAGTTCTATTGGAACAGGGTATGGCTACACCTTC

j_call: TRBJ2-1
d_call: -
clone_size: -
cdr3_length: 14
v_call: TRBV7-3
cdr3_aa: CASSLGSAIGEQFF
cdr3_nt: TGTGCCAGCAGCTTAGGTTCGGCAATCGGGGAGCAGTTCTTC

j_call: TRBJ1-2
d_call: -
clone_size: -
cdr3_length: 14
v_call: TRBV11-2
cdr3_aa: CASSPGRGLDGYTF
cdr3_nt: TGTGCCAGCAGCCCGGGGAGGGGGTTAGACGGCTACACCTTC

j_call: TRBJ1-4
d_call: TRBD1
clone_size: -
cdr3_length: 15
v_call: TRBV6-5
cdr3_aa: CASSSRGLSNEKLFF
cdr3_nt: TGTGCCAGCAGTTCCAGGGGGCTTAGTAATGAAAAACTGTTTTTT

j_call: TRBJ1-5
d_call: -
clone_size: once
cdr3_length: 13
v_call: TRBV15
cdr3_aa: CATSRQVGQPQHF
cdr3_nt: TGTGCCACCAGCAGACAGGTGGGTCAGCCCCAGCATTTT

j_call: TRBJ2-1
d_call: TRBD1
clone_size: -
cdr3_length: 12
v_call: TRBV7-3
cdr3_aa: CASSSQGNEQFF
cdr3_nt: TGTGCCAGCAGCTCACAGGGGAATGAGCAGTTCTTC

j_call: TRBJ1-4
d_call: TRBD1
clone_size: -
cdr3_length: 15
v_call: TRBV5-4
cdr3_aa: CASSSTGGSNEKLFF
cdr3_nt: TGTGCCAGCAGCTCGACAGGGGGCTCGAATGAAAAACTGTTTTTT

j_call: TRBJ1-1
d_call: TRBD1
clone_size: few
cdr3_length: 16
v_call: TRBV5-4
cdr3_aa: CASSLGPGQGDTEAFF
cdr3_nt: TGTGCCAGCAGCTTGGGACCGGGACAGGGGGACACTGAAGCTTTCTTT

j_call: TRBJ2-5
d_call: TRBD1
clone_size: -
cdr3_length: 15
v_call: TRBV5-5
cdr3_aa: CASSRDRGYQETQYF
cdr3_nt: TGTGCCAGCAGCCGGGACAGGGGGTACCAAGAGACCCAGTACTTC

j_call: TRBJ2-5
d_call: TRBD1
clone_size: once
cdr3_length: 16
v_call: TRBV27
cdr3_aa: CASSTWTGGFQETQYF
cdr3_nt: TGTGCCAGCAGTACATGGACAGGGGGCTTCCAAGAGACCCAGTACTTC

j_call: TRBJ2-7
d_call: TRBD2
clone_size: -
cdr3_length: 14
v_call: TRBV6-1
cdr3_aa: CASSYSREPYEQYF
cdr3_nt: TGTGCCAGCAGTTATTCGCGGGAGCCCTACGAGCAGTACTTC

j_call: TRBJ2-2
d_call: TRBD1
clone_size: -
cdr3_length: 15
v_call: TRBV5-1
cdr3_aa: CASSSGQGVTGELFF
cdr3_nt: TGCGCCAGCAGCTCCGGACAGGGGGTAACCGGGGAGCTGTTTTTT

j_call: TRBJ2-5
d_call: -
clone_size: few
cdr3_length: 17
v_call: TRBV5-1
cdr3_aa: CASSLPQLDYWEETQYF
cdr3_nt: TGCGCCAGCAGCCTACCCCAATTGGACTACTGGGAGGAGACCCAGTACTTC

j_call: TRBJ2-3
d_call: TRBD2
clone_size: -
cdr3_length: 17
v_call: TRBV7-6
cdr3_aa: CASSLTPTSGGTDTQYF
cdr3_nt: TGTGCCAGCAGCTTAACTCCCACTAGCGGGGGCACAGATACGCAGTATTTT

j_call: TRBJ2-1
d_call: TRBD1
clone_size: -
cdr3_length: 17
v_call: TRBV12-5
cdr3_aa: CASGSTSGTGEYNEQFF
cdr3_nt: TGTGCTAGTGGTTCCACTTCCGGGACAGGGGAGTACAATGAGCAGTTCTTC

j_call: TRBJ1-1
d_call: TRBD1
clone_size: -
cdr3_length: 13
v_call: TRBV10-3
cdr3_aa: CAIRQGADTEAFF
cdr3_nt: TGTGCCATCAGACAGGGGGCCGACACTGAAGCTTTCTTT

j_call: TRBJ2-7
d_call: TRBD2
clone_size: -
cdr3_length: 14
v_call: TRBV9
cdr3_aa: CASSVSGSYYEQYF
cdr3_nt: TGTGCCAGCAGCGTTAGCGGGAGTTACTACGAGCAGTACTTC

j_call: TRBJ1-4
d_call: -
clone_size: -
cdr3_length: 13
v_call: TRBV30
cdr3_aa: CAWREQGKEKLFF
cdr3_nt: TGTGCCTGGAGGGAACAGGGAAAGGAAAAACTGTTTTTT

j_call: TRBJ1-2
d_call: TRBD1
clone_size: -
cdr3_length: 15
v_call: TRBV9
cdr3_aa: CASSAEDRDYYGYTF
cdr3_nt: TGTGCCAGCAGCGCAGAGGACAGGGACTACTATGGCTACACCTTC

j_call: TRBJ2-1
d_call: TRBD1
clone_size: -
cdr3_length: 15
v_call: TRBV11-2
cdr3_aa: CASSLGWTGGNEQFF
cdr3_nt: TGTGCCAGCAGCTTGGGGTGGACAGGGGGGAATGAGCAGTTCTTC

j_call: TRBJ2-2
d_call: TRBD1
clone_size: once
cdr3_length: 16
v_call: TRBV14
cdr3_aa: CASSQSTGVNTGELFF
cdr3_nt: TGTGCCAGCAGCCAGTCGACAGGGGTGAACACCGGGGAGCTGTTTTTT

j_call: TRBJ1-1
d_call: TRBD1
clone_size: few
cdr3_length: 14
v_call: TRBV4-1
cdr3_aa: CASSQDSRGREAFF
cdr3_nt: TGCGCCAGCAGCCAAGATTCAAGGGGGCGCGAAGCTTTCTTT

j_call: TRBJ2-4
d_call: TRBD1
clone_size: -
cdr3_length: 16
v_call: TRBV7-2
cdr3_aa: CASSLVGQGGGNIQYF
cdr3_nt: TGTGCCAGCAGCCTCGTGGGACAGGGAGGGGGAAACATTCAGTACTTC

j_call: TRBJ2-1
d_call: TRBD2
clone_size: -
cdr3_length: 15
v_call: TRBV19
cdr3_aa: CASFAPGGGYNEQFF
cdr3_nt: TGTGCCAGTTTTGCCCCGGGGGGGGGCTACAATGAGCAGTTCTTC

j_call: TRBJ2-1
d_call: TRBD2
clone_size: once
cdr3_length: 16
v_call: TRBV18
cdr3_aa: CASSPRLAGGQGEQFF
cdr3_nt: TGTGCCAGCTCCCCCCGACTAGCGGGGGGGCAGGGTGAGCAGTTCTTC

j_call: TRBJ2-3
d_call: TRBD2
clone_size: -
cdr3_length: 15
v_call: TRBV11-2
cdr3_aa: CASSFLLADTDTQYF
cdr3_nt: TGTGCCAGCAGCTTTTTACTAGCGGACACAGATACGCAGTATTTT

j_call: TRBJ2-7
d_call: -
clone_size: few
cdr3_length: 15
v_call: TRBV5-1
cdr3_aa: CASSLGEQGYNEQYF
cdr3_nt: TGCGCCAGCAGCTTGGGGGAACAGGGTTATAACGAGCAGTACTTC

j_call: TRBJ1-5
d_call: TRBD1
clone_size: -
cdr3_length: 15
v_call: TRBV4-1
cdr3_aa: CASSPGTASNQPQHF
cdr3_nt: TGCGCCAGCAGCCCGGGGACAGCAAGCAATCAGCCCCAGCATTTT

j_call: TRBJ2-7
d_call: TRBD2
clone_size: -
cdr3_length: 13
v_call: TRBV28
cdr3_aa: CASSLAGGYEQYF
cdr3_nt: TGTGCCAGCAGTCTAGCGGGGGGCTACGAGCAGTACTTC

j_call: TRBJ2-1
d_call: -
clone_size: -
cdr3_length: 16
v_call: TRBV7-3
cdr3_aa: CASSLTSREPYNEQFF
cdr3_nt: TGTGCCAGCAGCTTAACGTCCCGGGAACCCTACAATGAGCAGTTCTTC

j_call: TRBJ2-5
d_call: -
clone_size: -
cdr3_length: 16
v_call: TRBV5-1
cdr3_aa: CASSFLQGWVTETQYF
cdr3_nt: TGCGCCAGCAGCTTTTTACAGGGTTGGGTAACGGAGACCCAGTACTTC

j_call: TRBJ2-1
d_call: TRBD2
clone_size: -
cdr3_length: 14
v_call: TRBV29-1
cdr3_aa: CSASGLAGNNEQFF
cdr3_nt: TGCAGCGCAAGCGGACTAGCAGGAAACAATGAGCAGTTCTTC

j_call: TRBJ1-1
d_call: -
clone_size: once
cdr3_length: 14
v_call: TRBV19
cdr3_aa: CATVPGTPNTEAFF
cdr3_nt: TGTGCCACCGTGCCCGGGACACCAAACACTGAAGCTTTCTTT

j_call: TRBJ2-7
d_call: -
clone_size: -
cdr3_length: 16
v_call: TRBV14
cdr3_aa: CASSQAMGRGRYEQYF
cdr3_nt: TGTGCCAGCAGCCAAGCCATGGGCAGGGGACGCTACGAGCAGTACTTC

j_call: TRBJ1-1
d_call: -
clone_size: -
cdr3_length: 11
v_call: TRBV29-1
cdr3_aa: CSVEGRAEAFF
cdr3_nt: TGCAGCGTGGAGGGCAGGGCTGAAGCTTTCTTT

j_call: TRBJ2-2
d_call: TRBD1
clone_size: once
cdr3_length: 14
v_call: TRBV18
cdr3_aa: CASSTGTGFGELFF
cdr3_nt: TGTGCCAGCTCAACCGGGACAGGGTTCGGGGAGCTGTTTTTT

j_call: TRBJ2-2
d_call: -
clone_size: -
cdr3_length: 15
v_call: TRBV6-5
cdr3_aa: CASSYRGETTGELFF
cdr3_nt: TGTGCCAGCAGTTACCGTGGGGAGACCACCGGGGAGCTGTTTTTT

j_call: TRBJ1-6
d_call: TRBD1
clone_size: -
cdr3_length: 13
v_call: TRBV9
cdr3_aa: CASSQGGLSPLHF
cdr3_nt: TGTGCCAGCAGCCAAGGGGGCCTATCACCCCTCCACTTT

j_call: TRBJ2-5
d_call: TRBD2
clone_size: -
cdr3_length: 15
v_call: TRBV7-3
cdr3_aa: CASSLTSGRRETQYF
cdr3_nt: TGTGCCAGCAGCTTGACTAGCGGGAGGCGGGAGACCCAGTACTTC

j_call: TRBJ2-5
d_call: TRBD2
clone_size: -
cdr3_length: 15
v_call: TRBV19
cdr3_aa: CASKPGLASAETQYF
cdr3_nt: TGTGCCAGCAAGCCGGGACTAGCATCCGCAGAGACCCAGTACTTC

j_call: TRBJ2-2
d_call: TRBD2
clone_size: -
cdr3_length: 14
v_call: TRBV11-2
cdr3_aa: CASSSRAGTGELFF
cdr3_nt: TGTGCCAGCAGCTCGAGAGCGGGAACCGGGGAGCTGTTTTTT

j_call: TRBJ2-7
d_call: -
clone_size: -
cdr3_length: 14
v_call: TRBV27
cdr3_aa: CASSLVGVLYEQYF
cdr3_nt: TGTGCCAGCAGCTTAGTAGGAGTGCTCTACGAGCAGTACTTC

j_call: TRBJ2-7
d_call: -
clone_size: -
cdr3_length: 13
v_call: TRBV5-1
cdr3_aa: CASSLGVIYEQYF
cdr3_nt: TGCGCCAGCAGCTTGGGAGTGATCTACGAGCAGTACTTC

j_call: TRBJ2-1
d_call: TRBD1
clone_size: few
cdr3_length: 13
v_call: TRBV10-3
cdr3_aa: CAGAGGTDNEQFF
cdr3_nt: TGTGCCGGGGCCGGTGGGACAGACAATGAGCAGTTCTTC

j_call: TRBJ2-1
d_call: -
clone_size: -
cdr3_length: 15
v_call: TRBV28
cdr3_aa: CASRLSAPDYNEQFF
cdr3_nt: TGTGCCAGCAGACTTAGTGCACCCGACTACAATGAGCAGTTCTTC

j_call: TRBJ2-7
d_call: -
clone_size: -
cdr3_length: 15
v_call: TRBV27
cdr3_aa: CASSPVAGSSYEQYF
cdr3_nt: TGTGCCAGCAGTCCCGTGGCGGGGAGCTCCTACGAGCAGTACTTC

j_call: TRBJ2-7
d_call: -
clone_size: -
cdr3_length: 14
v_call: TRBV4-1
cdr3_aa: CASSQMTGTYEQYF
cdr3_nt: TGCGCCAGCAGCCAAATGACGGGTACCTACGAGCAGTACTTC